This T cell receptor beta chain was profiled in a study of cytomegalovirus exposure and HLA in healthy donors. 60 Vbeta and 13 Jbeta primers were used in PCR. Only in-frame clones appear in the TCRdb table, and some are missing; sequencing was by immunoSEQ multiplex PCR. The table records over 150,000 clones, approximately 80% of them present only once. Germline lookup yields CDR1 SGHTA and CDR2 FQGNSA. This CDR3 is built from 16 residues. Trimming took 5 bases from V and 5 from J, leaving 18 bases between them. About this clone itself: What it binds is unknown.

Whole-study findings and limits: Accurate predictions that matched the HLA-A and HLA-B alleles of most subjects were reportedly made from TCR beta sequences. Most TCR sequences were seen very rarely across donors, but some public TCRs occurred in many. Sequence variants that were highly shared formed a cluster that was likely a sequencing artifact. A later analysis found common viral pathogens apparently linked to several of the most significant clusters.

Sequenced input: PBMCs. The TCR was taken from a young man in good health and CMV-seronegative. The gene calls are TRBV7-2 and TRBJ1-4; D not resolved. The DNA for the CDR3 is TGTGCCAGCAGCCCCAGAGGACGGACTCCCAATGAAAAACTGTTTTTT. The encoded protein is CASSPRGRTPNEKLFF.